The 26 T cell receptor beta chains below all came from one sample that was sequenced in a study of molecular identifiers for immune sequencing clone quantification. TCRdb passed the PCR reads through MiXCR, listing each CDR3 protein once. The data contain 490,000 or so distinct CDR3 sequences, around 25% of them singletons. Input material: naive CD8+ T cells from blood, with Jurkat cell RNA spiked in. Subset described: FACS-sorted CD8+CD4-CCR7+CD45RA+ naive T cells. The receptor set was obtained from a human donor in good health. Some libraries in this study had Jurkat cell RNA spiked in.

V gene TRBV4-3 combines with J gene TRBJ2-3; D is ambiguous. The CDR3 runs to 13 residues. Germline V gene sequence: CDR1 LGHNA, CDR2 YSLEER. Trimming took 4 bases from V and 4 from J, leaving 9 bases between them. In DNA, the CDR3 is TGCGCCAGCAGCCCACAAAGGCCAGATACGCAGTATTTT. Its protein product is CASSPQRPDTQYF.

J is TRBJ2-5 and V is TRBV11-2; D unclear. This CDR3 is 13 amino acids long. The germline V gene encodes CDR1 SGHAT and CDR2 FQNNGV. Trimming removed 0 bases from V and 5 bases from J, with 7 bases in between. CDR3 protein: CASSLENGETQYF. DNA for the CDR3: TGTGCCAGCAGCTTAGAAAACGGGGAGACCCAGTACTTC.

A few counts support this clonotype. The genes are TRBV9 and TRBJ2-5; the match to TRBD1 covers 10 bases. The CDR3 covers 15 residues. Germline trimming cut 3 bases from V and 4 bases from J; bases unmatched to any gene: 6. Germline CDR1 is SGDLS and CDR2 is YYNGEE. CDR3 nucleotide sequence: TGTGCCAGCAGCGCGACAGGGGGCATTTTAGAGACCCAGTACTTC. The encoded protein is CASSATGGILETQYF.

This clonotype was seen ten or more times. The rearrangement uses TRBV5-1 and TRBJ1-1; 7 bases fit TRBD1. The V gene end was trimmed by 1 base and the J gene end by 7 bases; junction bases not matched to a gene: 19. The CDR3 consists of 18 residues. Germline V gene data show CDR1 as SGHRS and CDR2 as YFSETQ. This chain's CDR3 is CASSLTPSSRGDFDEAFF. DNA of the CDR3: TGCGCCAGCAGCTTGACGCCTTCTAGCAGGGGGGATTTTGATGAAGCTTTCTTT.

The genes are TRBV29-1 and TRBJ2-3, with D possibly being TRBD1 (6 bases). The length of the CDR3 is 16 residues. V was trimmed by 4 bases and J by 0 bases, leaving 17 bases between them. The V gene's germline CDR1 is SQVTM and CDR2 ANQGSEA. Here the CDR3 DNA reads TGCAGCGTTGCGGGTCCGGCAGGGGATAGCACAGATACGCAGTATTTT. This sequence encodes CSVAGPAGDSTDTQYF.

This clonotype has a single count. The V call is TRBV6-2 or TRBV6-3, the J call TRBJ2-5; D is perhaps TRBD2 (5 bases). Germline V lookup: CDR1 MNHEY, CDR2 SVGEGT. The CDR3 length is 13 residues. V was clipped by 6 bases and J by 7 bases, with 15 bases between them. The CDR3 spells CASRAATGGTQYF. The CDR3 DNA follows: TGTGCCAGCAGGGCCGCGACCGGAGGGACCCAGTACTTC.

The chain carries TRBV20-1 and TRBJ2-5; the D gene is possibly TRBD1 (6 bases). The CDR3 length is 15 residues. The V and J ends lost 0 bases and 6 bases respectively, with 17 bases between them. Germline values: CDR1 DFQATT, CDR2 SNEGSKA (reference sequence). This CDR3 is CSARDRQEIGKTQYF. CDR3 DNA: TGCAGTGCTAGAGATCGACAGGAGATAGGGAAGACCCAGTACTTC.

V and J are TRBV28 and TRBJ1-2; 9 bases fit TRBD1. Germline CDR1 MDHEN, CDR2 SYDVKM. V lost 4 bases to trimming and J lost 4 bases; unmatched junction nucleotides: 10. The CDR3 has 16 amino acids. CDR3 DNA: TGTGCCAGCAGTTCGGTCGGGACAGGGCTCCTCTATGGCTACACCTTC. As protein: CASSSVGTGLLYGYTF.

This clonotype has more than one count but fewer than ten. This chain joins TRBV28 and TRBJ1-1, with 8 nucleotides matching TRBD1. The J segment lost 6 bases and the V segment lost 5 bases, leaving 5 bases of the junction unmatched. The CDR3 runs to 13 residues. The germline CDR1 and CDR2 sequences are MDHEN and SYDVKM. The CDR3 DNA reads TGTGCCAGCAGTCTGACAGGGGTCGCTGAAGCTTTCTTT. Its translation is CASSLTGVAEAFF.

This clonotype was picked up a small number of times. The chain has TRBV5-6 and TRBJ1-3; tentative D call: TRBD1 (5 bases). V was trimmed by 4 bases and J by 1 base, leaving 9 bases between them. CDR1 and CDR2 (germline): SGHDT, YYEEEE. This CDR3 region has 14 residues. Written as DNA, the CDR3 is TGTGCCAGCAGCCAGACAGCTTCTGGAAACACCATATATTTT. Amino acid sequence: CASSQTASGNTIYF.

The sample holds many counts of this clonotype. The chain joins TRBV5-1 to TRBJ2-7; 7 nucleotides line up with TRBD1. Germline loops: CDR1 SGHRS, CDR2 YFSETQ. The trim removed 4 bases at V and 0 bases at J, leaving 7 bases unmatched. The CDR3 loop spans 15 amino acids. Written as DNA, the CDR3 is TGCGCCAGCAGCCCGGGGCAGGGGGTCTCCTACGAGCAGTACTTC. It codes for CASSPGQGVSYEQYF.

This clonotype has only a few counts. CDR3 sequence: CASSLLGTYNEQFF. The CDR3 DNA follows: TGTGCCAGCAGCCTCTTGGGGACATACAATGAGCAGTTCTTC. This sequence joins TRBV12-3 or TRBV12-4 and TRBJ2-1, with TRBD1 as a possible D gene (6 bases). Trimming left V 6 bases short and J 4 bases short, with 13 bases between. This CDR3 spans 14 amino acids.

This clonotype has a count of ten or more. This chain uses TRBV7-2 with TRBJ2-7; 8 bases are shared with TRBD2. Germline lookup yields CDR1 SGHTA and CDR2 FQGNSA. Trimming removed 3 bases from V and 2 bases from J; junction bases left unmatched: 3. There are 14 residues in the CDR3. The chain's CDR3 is CASSFGGRTYEQYF. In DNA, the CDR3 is TGTGCCAGCAGCTTCGGCGGGAGGACCTACGAGCAGTACTTC.

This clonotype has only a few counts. The CDR3 nucleotides are TGTGCCAGCAGCCCAATTGTACGGACAGGGGATGTGACTGAAGCTTTCTTT. Protein product: CASSPIVRTGDVTEAFF. The V and J genes are TRBV6-1 and TRBJ1-1; 9 bases are a match to TRBD1. The CDR3 sequence is 17 residues long. Germline assignment: CDR1 MNHNS and CDR2 SASEGT. The trim removed 6 bases at V and 5 bases at J, leaving 16 bases unmatched.

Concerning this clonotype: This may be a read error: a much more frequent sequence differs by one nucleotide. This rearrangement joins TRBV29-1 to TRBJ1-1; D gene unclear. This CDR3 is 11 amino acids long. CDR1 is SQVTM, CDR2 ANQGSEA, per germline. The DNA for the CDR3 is TGCTGCGTTGATATAGACACTGAAGCTTTCTTT. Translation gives CCVDIDTEAFF.

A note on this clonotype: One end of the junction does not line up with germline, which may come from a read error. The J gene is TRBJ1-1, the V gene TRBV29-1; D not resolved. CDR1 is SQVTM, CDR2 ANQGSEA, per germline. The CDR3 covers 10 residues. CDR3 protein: CGVVNTEAFF. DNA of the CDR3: TGCGGCGTTGTTAACACTGAAGCTTTCTTT.

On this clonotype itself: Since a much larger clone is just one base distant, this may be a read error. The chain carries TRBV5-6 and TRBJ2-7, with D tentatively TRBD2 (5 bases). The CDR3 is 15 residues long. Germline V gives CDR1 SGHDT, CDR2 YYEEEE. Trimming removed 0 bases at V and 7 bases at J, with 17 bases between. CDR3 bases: TGTGCCAGCAGCTTGGAAGTCCGAGGGATGTGGGAGCAGTACTTC. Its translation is CASSLEVRGMWEQYF.

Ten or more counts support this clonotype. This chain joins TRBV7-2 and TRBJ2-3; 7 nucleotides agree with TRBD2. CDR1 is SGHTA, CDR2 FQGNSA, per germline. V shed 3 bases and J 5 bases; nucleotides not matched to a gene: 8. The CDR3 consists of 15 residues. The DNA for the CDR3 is TGTGCCAGCAGCTTTAGCGGGCTAAAGGGAGATACGCAGTATTTT. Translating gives CASSFSGLKGDTQYF.

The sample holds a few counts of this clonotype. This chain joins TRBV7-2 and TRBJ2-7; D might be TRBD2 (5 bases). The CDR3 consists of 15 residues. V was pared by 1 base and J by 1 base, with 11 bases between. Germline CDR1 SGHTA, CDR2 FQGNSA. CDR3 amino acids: CASSLVEGKSYEQYF. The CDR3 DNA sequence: TGTGCCAGCAGCTTAGTAGAGGGAAAGTCCTACGAGCAGTACTTC.

This chain's CDR3 is CASSTFLAGVPDTQYF. The DNA of the CDR3 is TGTGCCAGCAGCACCTTCCTAGCGGGAGTTCCAGATACGCAGTATTTT. The chain joins TRBV5-5 to TRBJ2-3; TRBD2 agrees at 10 bases. Germline lookup yields CDR1 SGHKS and CDR2 YYEKEE (reference sequence). J was trimmed by 4 bases and V by 4 bases; bases with no gene match: 9. The CDR3 contains 16 residues.

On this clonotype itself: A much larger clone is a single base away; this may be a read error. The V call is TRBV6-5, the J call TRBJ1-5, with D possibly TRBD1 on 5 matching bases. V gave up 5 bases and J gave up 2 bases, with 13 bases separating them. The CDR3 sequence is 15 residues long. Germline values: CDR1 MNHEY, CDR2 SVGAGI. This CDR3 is CASSVVRGGNQPQHF. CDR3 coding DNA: TGTGCCAGCAGTGTTGTTCGGGGGGGCAATCAGCCCCAGCATTTT.

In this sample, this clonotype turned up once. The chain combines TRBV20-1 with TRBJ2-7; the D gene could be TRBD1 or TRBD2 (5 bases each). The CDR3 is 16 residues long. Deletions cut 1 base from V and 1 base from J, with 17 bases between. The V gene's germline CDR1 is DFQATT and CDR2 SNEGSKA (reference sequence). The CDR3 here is CSARGIGDDVSYEQYF. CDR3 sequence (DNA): TGCAGTGCTAGAGGAATTGGGGACGACGTGTCCTACGAGCAGTACTTC.

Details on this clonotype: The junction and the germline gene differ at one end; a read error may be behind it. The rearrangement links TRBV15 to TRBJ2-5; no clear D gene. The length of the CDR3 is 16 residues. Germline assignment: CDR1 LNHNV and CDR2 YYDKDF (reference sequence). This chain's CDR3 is CVTSSESQKGRETQYF. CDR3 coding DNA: TGTGTCACCAGCAGCGAGTCTCAGAAGGGCCGGGAGACCCAGTACTTC. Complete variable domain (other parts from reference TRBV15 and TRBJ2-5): DAMVIQNPRYQVTQFGKPVTLSCSQTLNHNVMYWYQQKSSQAPKLLFHYYDKDFNNEADTPDNFQSRRPNTSFCFLDIRSPGLGDTAMYLCVTSSESQKGRETQYFGPGTRLLVL.

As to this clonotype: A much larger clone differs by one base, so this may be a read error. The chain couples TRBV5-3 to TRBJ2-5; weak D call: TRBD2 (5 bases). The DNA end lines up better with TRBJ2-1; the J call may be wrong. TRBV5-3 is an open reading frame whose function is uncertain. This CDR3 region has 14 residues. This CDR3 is CASNFESLADEQFF. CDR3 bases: TGTGCCAGCAACTTTGAGTCCCTAGCCGATGAGCAGTTCTTC.

CDR3 residues: CASSLPRGLVNEQFF. The CDR3 bases are TGTGCCAGCAGTTTACCCAGGGGGCTGGTCAATGAGCAGTTCTTC. The V call is TRBV12-3 or TRBV12-4, the J call TRBJ2-1; the match to TRBD1 covers 8 bases. J lost 6 bases, V lost 2 bases, and 6 bases had no gene match. The CDR3 runs 15 residues.

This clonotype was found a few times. DNA for the CDR3: TGTGCCGCCCGGGACAGCTACCAAGACTCTGGAAACACCATATATTTT. Its translation: CAARDSYQDSGNTIYF. The gene calls are TRBV10-3 and TRBJ1-3, with 7 bases identical to TRBD1. This CDR3 has 16 residues. The V gene end was trimmed by 11 bases and the J gene end by 0 bases; junction bases not matched to a gene: 13. The germline gives CDR1 ENHRY, CDR2 SYGVKD.